Below are 26 T cell receptor beta chains sequenced from a single sample in a study of cytomegalovirus exposure and HLA in healthy donors. With 60 Vbeta and 13 Jbeta primers, the PCR was carried out. Sequencing was performed with immunoSEQ multiplex PCR; in TCRdb, only in-frame clones are kept and a portion is missing. The data show 75,000 to 100,000 clones, 60% to 80% seen once. Sequenced sample: PBMCs. The source is a man aged 60-69 years in good health and CMV-seronegative.

This CDR3 is CASSSGHSQPQHF. The CDR3 DNA reads TGTGCCAGCAGCTCGGGACATTCGCAGCCCCAGCATTTT. J is TRBJ1-5 and V is TRBV28; tentatively, D is TRBD1 (6 bases). V was cut by 6 bases and J by 7 bases, with 13 bases left in between. CDR3 size: 13 residues. Germline-derived CDR1 and CDR2 are MDHEN and SYDVKM.

The genes are TRBV15 and TRBJ1-5, with a possible D match to TRBD1 (6 bases). Between the trimmed V and J ends, which lost 1 base and 4 bases, there was a span of 17 bases. This CDR3 comprises 17 residues. From germline, CDR1 is LNHNV and CDR2 YYDKDF (reference sequence). In DNA form, the CDR3 reads TGTGCCACCAGCAGAGTATACGGGAGGGGGTCGAATCAGCCCCAGCATTTT. It encodes CATSRVYGRGSNQPQHF.

This clone was seen more than once but under ten times. The chain couples TRBV6-5 to TRBJ2-3, with 7 bases identical to TRBD1. The CDR3 is made up of 13 amino acids. In germline, CDR1 is MNHEY, CDR2 SVGAGI. V trimming: 5 bases; J trimming: 1 base; junction bases outside the gene matches: 0. The CDR3 bases are TGTGCCAGCAGTGGACAGGGCACAGATACGCAGTATTTT. Translating gives CASSGQGTDTQYF.

The chain joins TRBV5-4 to TRBJ2-6; D is ambiguous. Trimming shortened V by 7 bases and J by 0 bases, and 11 bases separated the two germline ends. Germline V gives CDR1 SGHNT, CDR2 YYREEE (reference sequence). This CDR3 region has 15 residues. The CDR3 sequence is CASGPADSGANVLTF. The CDR3 DNA is TGTGCCAGCGGTCCCGCGGACTCTGGGGCCAACGTCCTGACTTTC.

This clone was picked up a small number of times. This chain joins TRBV11-1 and TRBJ2-2; weak D call: TRBD1 (5 bases). The length of the CDR3 is 14 residues. V lost 0 bases and J lost 7, with 9 bases in between. Germline CDR1 and CDR2: SGHAT and FQDESV (reference sequence). The CDR3 protein is CASSLAGAVGELFF. CDR3 DNA sequence: TGTGCCAGCAGCTTAGCTGGGGCGGTCGGGGAGCTGTTTTTT.

V gene TRBV5-1 combines with J gene TRBJ1-2; TRBD1 aligns across 7 bases. Germline CDR1 reads SGHRS; CDR2 reads YFSETQ. CDR3 length: 16 amino acids. V gave up 4 bases and J gave up 1 base; unmatched junction bases: 10. The chain's CDR3 is CASSLGSDRDNYGYTF. In nucleotides, the CDR3 is TGCGCCAGCAGCCTAGGGTCCGACAGGGATAACTATGGCTACACCTTC.

The chain couples TRBV9 to TRBJ1-4; 8 nucleotides agree with TRBD1. There are 15 residues in the CDR3. CDR1 is SGDLS, CDR2 YYNGEE, per germline. V dropped 4 bases and J dropped 5; count of bases not matched to a gene: 7. The CDR3 bases are TGTGCCAGCAGCCGAGGGGGACAGGAAAATGAAAAACTGTTTTTT. It specifies CASSRGGQENEKLFF.

This sequence joins TRBV6-6 and TRBJ1-1, with TRBD1 matching over 7 bases. This CDR3 is built from 13 residues. The V gene end was trimmed by 6 bases and the J gene end by 7 bases; junction bases not matched to a gene: 8. Germline V gene sequence: CDR1 MNHNY, CDR2 SVGAGI (reference sequence). The CDR3 spells CASRRDRASEAFF. CDR3 coding DNA: TGTGCCAGCAGGAGAGACAGGGCTAGTGAAGCTTTCTTT.

V and J are TRBV18 and TRBJ1-3; unclear D gene. V shed 6 bases and J shed 8 bases, with 11 bases lying between them. CDR1 KGHSH and CDR2 LQKENI come from the germline V gene. The CDR3 runs 12 residues. CDR3 residues: CASSEQEDTIYF. DNA of the CDR3: TGTGCCAGCTCTGAACAAGAAGACACCATATATTTT.

This chain links TRBV5-5 with TRBJ2-2, with 11 bases aligning to TRBD2. The CDR3 is made up of 16 amino acids. Germline CDR1 is SGHKS and CDR2 is YYEKEE (reference sequence). J lost 10 bases, V lost 2 bases, and 10 bases had no gene match. The CDR3 here is CASSFLAGGAPEELFF. CDR3 coding DNA: TGTGCCAGCAGCTTTCTAGCGGGAGGAGCCCCCGAGGAGCTGTTTTTT.

The chain employs TRBV10-3 and TRBJ2-2, with 11 bases that match TRBD2. CDR1 and CDR2 from the germline V gene are ENHRY and SYGVKD. With 7 bases clipped from V and 0 bases from J, the junction kept 4 bases outside the gene matches. The CDR3 extends over 16 amino acids. As DNA, the CDR3 is TGTGCCATCACGCTAGCGGGGGGCCCGAACACCGGGGAGCTGTTTTTT. Protein: CAITLAGGPNTGELFF.

The chain recombines TRBV28 with TRBJ2-6; 8 bases are a match to TRBD1. Germline V CDR1 and CDR2: MDHEN, SYDVKM. The V and J ends lost 5 bases and 3 bases, in that order; junction bases with no gene match: 12. The CDR3 runs 18 residues. CDR3: CASSGTGQVKGGANVLTF. CDR3 in DNA: TGTGCCAGCAGTGGCACGGGACAGGTAAAAGGTGGGGCCAACGTCCTGACTTTC.

This clone was detected a few times. The chain carries TRBV6-1 and TRBJ2-7, with 11 bases fitting TRBD2. The CDR3 is 16 amino acids. J gave up 0 bases and V 4 bases, and 5 bases lay outside the gene matches. CDR1 and CDR2 (germline): MNHNS, SASEGT. CDR3 sequence reads: CASSGRLAGSSYEQYF. In DNA, the CDR3 is TGTGCCAGCAGTGGACGACTAGCGGGAAGCTCCTACGAGCAGTACTTC.

The rearrangement joins TRBV11-2 to TRBJ2-7; TRBD2 aligns across 7 bases. The CDR3 length is 15 residues. The germline V gene encodes CDR1 SGHAT and CDR2 FQNNGV. After removal of 4 bases from V and 6 bases from J, the junction contained 12 bases not matched to a gene. CDR3 DNA: TGTGCCAGCAGCTCCCCCCCCGGGAGGCAGGGCGAGCAGTACTTC. Encoded protein: CASSSPPGRQGEQYF.

The chain combines TRBV7-9 with TRBJ2-7, with 9 positions matching TRBD1. Germline V gene lookup returns CDR1 SEHNR and CDR2 FQNEAQ (reference sequence). The CDR3 length is 15 residues. Germline trimming cut 4 bases from V and 4 bases from J; bases unmatched to any gene: 8. The CDR3 region is CASSSLTGGLYEQYF. Written as DNA, the CDR3 is TGTGCCAGCAGCTCCTTGACAGGGGGGCTATACGAGCAGTACTTC.

This clone appeared a few times. The J gene is TRBJ2-7, the V gene TRBV4-3; 7 bases align to TRBD1. Germline V gene sequence: CDR1 LGHNA, CDR2 YSLEER. The trim removed 0 bases at V and 4 bases at J, leaving 6 bases unmatched. This CDR3 has 15 residues. CDR3 nucleotide sequence: TGCGCCAGCAGCCAAGATGGGACAGCCTTATACGAGCAGTACTTC. Protein product: CASSQDGTALYEQYF.

The rearrangement links TRBV6-1 to TRBJ2-7; 8 nucleotides agree with TRBD2. CDR1 MNHNS and CDR2 SASEGT come from the germline V gene. This CDR3 spans 18 amino acids. Germline trimming cut 2 bases from V and 0 bases from J; bases unmatched to any gene: 12. Here the CDR3 DNA reads TGTGCCAGCAGTGAAAGTAGGTGGGTAGCGGGGAGCTCCTACGAGCAGTACTTC. Encoded protein: CASSESRWVAGSSYEQYF.

V is TRBV28 and J is TRBJ1-2, with TRBD1 matching over 8 bases. V lost 5 bases, J lost 7 bases, and 9 bases stayed unmatched. The CDR3 extends over 14 amino acids. Germline V gene data show CDR1 as MDHEN and CDR2 as SYDVKM. CDR3 DNA sequence: TGTGCCAGCAGTAAGCCAGGACAGGGTCGTGGCTACACCTTC. The encoded protein is CASSKPGQGRGYTF.

The chain couples TRBV2 to TRBJ1-1, with a tentative D call TRBD1 (6 bases). The CDR3 has 14 amino acids. Trimming shortened V by 6 bases and J by 4 bases, and 15 bases separated the two germline ends. From germline, CDR1 is SNHLY and CDR2 FYNNEI. In DNA, the CDR3 is TGTGCCAGCAGGGACAGTGCGGGCCTCACTGAAGCTTTCTTT. Residues: CASRDSAGLTEAFF.

J is TRBJ1-5 and V is TRBV25-1; no clear D. This CDR3 is built from 12 residues. V gave up 4 bases and J gave up 3 bases, with 4 bases separating them. Germline V CDR1 and CDR2: MGHDK, SYGVNS. The CDR3 is CASSAINQPQHF. CDR3 sequence (DNA): TGTGCCAGCAGTGCCATCAATCAGCCCCAGCATTTT.

This clone came up a few times. The V and J genes are TRBV27 and TRBJ1-4, with D possibly being TRBD1 (5 bases). Germline CDR1 MNHEY, CDR2 SMNVEV (reference sequence). CDR3 length equals 13 residues. The V end was cut by 8 bases, the J end by 7 bases, with 14 bases between. The CDR3 DNA reads as TGTGCCAGCCGGGGGGAAGGGATTGAAAAACTGTTTTTT. Translation gives CASRGEGIEKLFF. Full variable domain (remainder filled in from reference TRBV27 and TRBJ1-4): EAQVTQNPRYLITVTGKKLTVTCSQNMNHEYMSWYRQDPGLGLRQIYYSMNVEVTDKGDVPEGYKVSRKEKRNFPLILESPSPNQTSLYFCASRGEGIEKLFFGSGTQLSVL.

Notes on this clone: The junction does not match germline at one end; this may be a read error. This rearrangement joins TRBV4-3 to TRBJ1-2; 9 bases are a match to TRBD1. Germline V gives CDR1 LGHNA, CDR2 YSLEER. This CDR3 spans 21 amino acids. This CDR3 reads CASSQDDLGSWTGAPRSTAYF. CDR3 in DNA: TGCGCCAGCAGCCAAGATGATTTGGGTTCCTGGACAGGGGCCCCCCGATCTACTGCCTACTTC.

This clone has just a few counts. The V gene is TRBV2, the J gene TRBJ1-5; a possible D gene is TRBD1 (5 bases). V lost 5 bases and J 5 bases, leaving 10 bases between the germline ends. There are 13 residues in the CDR3. The germline CDR1 and CDR2 sequences are SNHLY and FYNNEI. Here the CDR3 reads CASSLRGDQPQHF. The CDR3 bases are TGTGCCAGCAGTCTAAGGGGCGATCAGCCCCAGCATTTT.

The gene calls are TRBV5-1 and TRBJ2-4, with D perhaps TRBD2 (5 bases). V was shortened by 4 bases and J by 0 bases, with 17 bases between the two germline ends. CDR1 and CDR2 from the germline V gene are SGHRS and YFSETQ. The CDR3 totals 17 residues. The CDR3 DNA is TGCGCCAGCAGCATGGGCCTCGGGGAAATAGCCAAAAACATTCAGTACTTC. It is translated as CASSMGLGEIAKNIQYF.

This clone was seen only a few times. The chain joins TRBV10-2 to TRBJ2-5; 8 nucleotides match TRBD2. The CDR3 has 17 residues. The junction had 11 bases not matched to a gene; V was cut back by 0 bases and J by 5 bases. Germline assignment: CDR1 WSHSY and CDR2 SAAADI. The CDR3 loop reads CASSESVWGLEGETQYF. Written as DNA, the CDR3 is TGCGCCAGCAGTGAGTCTGTGTGGGGACTAGAAGGGGAGACCCAGTACTTC.

This clone was observed a few times. Other DNA sequences in the sample encode the same CDR3. The rearrangement joins TRBV9 to TRBJ1-5; D possibly corresponds to TRBD1 (6 bases). V lost 0 bases and J 6 bases, leaving 10 bases between the germline ends. The CDR3 spans 14 residues. Germline V gene sequence: CDR1 SGDLS, CDR2 YYNGEE. The CDR3 sequence: CASSVGGGGQPQHF. CDR3 nucleotide sequence: TGTGCCAGCAGCGTAGGAGGGGGTGGTCAGCCCCAGCATTTT. The full variable domain, in which reference TRBV9 and TRBJ1-5 provide the parts outside the CDR3, is DSGVTQTPKHLITATGQRVTLRCSPRSGDLSVYWYQQSLDQGLQFLIQYYNGEERAKGNILERFSAQQFPDLHSELNLSSLELGDSALYFCASSVGGGGQPQHFGDGTRLSIL.